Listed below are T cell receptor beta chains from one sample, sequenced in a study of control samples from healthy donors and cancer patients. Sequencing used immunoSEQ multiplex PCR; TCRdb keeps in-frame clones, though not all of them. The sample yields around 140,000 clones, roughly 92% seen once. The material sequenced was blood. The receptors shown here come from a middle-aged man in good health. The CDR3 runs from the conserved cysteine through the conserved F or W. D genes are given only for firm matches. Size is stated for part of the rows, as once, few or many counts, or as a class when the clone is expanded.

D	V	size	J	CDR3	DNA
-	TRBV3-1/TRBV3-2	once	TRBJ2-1	CASSLKGGHAYNEQFF	TGTGCCAGCAGCCTTAAGGGGGGGCATGCGTACAATGAGCAGTTCTTC
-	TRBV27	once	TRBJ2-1	CASKKASNDNEQFF	TGTGCCAGCAAAAAGGCTAGTAACGACAATGAGCAGTTCTTC
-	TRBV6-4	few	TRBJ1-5	CASSRTNNQPQHF	TGTGCCAGCAGTCGGACAAATAATCAGCCCCAGCATTTT
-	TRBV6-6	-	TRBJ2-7	CASSGAYEQYF	TGTGCCAGCAGCGGCGCCTACGAGCAGTACTTC
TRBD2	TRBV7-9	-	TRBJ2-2	CASSTLAEGTGELFF	TGTGCCAGCAGCACACTAGCGGAGGGGACCGGGGAGCTGTTTTTT
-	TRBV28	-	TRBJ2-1	CASSLLQGLNYNEQFF	TGTGCCAGCAGTTTACTCCAGGGACTTAACTACAATGAGCAGTTCTTC
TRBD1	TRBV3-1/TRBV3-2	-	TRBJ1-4	CASSPQGGANEKLFF	TGTGCCAGCAGCCCCCAGGGGGGGGCAAATGAAAAACTGTTTTTT
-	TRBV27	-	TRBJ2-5	CASSGQETQYF	TGTGCCAGCTCAGGCCAAGAGACCCAGTACTTC
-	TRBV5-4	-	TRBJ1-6	CASSLGAHGASYNSPLHF	TGTGCCAGCAGCTTGGGGGCACATGGGGCGTCCTATAATTCACCCCTCCACTTT
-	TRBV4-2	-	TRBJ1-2	CASSQGPLSAGADGYTF	TGTGCCAGCAGCCAAGGCCCCCTAAGCGCGGGGGCGGACGGCTACACCTTC
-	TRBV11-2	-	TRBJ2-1	CASSLGPTNEQFF	TGTGCCAGCAGCTTAGGACCGACCAATGAGCAGTTCTTC
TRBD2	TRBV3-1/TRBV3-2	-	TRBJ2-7	CAKPGLADKSSYEQYF	TGTGCCAAGCCGGGACTAGCGGACAAGAGCTCCTACGAGCAGTACTTC
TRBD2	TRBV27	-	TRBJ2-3	CASSSIHPAGVADTQYF	TGTGCCAGCAGTTCGATTCATCCGGCGGGGGTAGCAGATACGCAGTATTTT
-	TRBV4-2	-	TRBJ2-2	CASSQEGGATGGELFF	TGTGCCAGCAGCCAAGAGGGGGGCGCCACCGGCGGGGAGCTGTTTTTT
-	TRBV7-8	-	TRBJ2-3	CASSLDTQYF	TGTGCCAGCAGCTTAGATACGCAGTATTTT
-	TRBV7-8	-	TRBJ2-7	CASFSGGTGEQYF	TGTGCCAGCTTTAGTGGGGGTACAGGTGAGCAGTACTTC
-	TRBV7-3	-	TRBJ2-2	CASSFRGELFF	TGTGCCAGCAGCTTTCGCGGGGAGCTGTTTTTT
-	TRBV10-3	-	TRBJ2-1	CAISPSSENYNEQFF	TGTGCCATCAGTCCCTCCAGCGAGAACTACAATGAGCAGTTCTTC
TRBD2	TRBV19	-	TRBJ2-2	CASSPDGRATGELFF	TGTGCCAGTAGTCCGGACGGGAGGGCAACCGGGGAGCTGTTTTTT
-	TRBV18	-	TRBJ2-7	CAGGGLSSYEQYF	TGTGCCGGGGGGGGCCTTAGCTCCTACGAGCAGTACTTC
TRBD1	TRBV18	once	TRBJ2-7	CASSPIIGGTGEYEQYF	TGTGCCAGCTCACCGATAATAGGAGGGACAGGGGAATACGAGCAGTACTTC
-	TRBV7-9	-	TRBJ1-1	CASSLGWSGNTEAFF	TGTGCCAGCAGCTTAGGATGGTCGGGGAATACTGAAGCTTTCTTT